A single sample gave rise to the 9 T cell receptor beta chains below, sequenced in a study of blood T cells in healthy people across ages. Using a J-beta primer mix together with a sample-barcoded 5' primer, a second PCR was run for roughly 6 to 11 cycles. TCRdb re-derived calls from the 5' RACE reads in MiXCR, one entry per CDR3 protein. Here the sample spans roughly 900,000 distinct CDR3 sequences, about 44% being singletons. The material sequenced was blood. These receptor sequences come from a man aged 25 to 40 in good health.

This chain connects TRBV6-1 to TRBJ2-5; TRBD2 matches at 9 bases. V dropped 6 bases and J dropped 2; count of bases not matched to a gene: 7. Germline lookup yields CDR1 MNHNS and CDR2 SASEGT. The length of the CDR3 is 15 residues. The DNA for the CDR3 is TGTGCCAGCAGGTCGCGGCTAGCGGGACAAGAGACCCAGTACTTC. Protein sequence: CASRSRLAGQETQYF.

This clonotype was seen only a few times. The chain is built from TRBV4-2 and TRBJ2-1; D call uncertain. V gave up 0 bases and J gave up 4 bases, with 10 bases separating them. CDR1 is LGHNA and CDR2 is YNFKEQ in the germline V gene. This CDR3 is 15 amino acids long. CDR3 DNA: TGTGCCAGCAGCCAAGATTTATCGGCATACAATGAGCAGTTCTTC. Protein sequence: CASSQDLSAYNEQFF.

CDR3 in DNA: TGCAGCGCGCGAACCGGGACAGGGGGTGCCTACGAGCAGTACTTC. Its translation: CSARTGTGGAYEQYF. The chain combines TRBV29-1 with TRBJ2-5, with 11 bases that match TRBD1. With the DNA end fitting TRBJ2-7 better, the J assignment may be wrong. In germline, CDR1 is SQVTM, CDR2 ANQGSEA. The CDR3 is 15 residues long.

This clonotype was observed at least ten times. The chain employs TRBV28 and TRBJ2-5, with 10 bases lining up with TRBD1. Germline V gene lookup returns CDR1 MDHEN and CDR2 SYDVKM. The CDR3 totals 14 residues. The trim removed 6 bases at V and 4 bases at J, leaving 5 bases unmatched. CDR3 protein: CASRPTGGGETQYF. In DNA, the CDR3 is TGTGCCAGCAGACCGACAGGGGGCGGAGAGACCCAGTACTTC.

This clonotype was observed a few times. The CDR3 DNA sequence: TGTGCCAGCACGGAGGGGGCTGGCGAGCAGTACTTC. Amino acids: CASTEGAGEQYF. The chain has TRBV7-2 and TRBJ2-7, with D possibly being TRBD1 (7 bases). This CDR3 region has 12 residues. Per the germline V gene, CDR1 is SGHTA and CDR2 is FQGNSA. Trimming took off 7 bases at V and 6 bases at J, with 13 bases between the two ends.

The CDR3 DNA follows: TGTGCCATCCAGGACAGGGGGGGAAATTCACCCCTCCACTTT. It yields the protein CAIQDRGGNSPLHF. The chain couples TRBV10-3 to TRBJ1-6; TRBD1 aligns across 10 bases. V lost 8 bases, J lost 7 bases, and 5 bases stayed unmatched. Germline V lookup: CDR1 ENHRY, CDR2 SYGVKD. The CDR3 sequence is 14 residues long.

The chain recombines TRBV5-1 with TRBJ2-5; tentatively, D is TRBD1 or TRBD2 (5 bases each). Gene TRBJ2-7 matches the end of the DNA better, so the J call may be wrong. This CDR3 is built from 15 residues. Germline V gene sequence: CDR1 SGHRS, CDR2 YFSETQ. In DNA form, the CDR3 reads TGCGCCAGCAGCTTGATGTGGGGGAGCTCCTACGAGCAGTACTTC. Translating it yields CASSLMWGSSYEQYF.

Points on this clonotype: Relative to the germline gene, one junction end is altered; a read error may explain this. This chain links TRBV28 with TRBJ2-1, with D uncertain. The CDR3 runs 14 residues. Per the germline V gene, CDR1 is MDHEN and CDR2 is SYDVKM. The CDR3 region is CASGFVDSYNEQFF. CDR3 DNA sequence: TGTGCCAGCGGTTTCGTCGACTCCTACAATGAGCAGTTCTTC.

This clonotype showed up just once. The V and J genes are TRBV4-3 and TRBJ2-7; D remains ambiguous. This CDR3 spans 16 amino acids. Germline V gene data show CDR1 as LGHNA and CDR2 as YSLEER. Between the trimmed V and J ends, which lost 0 bases and 3 bases, there was a span of 15 bases. In DNA form, the CDR3 reads TGCGCCAGCAGCCAAGATACGGAGACTGGGCTCTACGAGCAGTACTTC. Translating it yields CASSQDTETGLYEQYF.